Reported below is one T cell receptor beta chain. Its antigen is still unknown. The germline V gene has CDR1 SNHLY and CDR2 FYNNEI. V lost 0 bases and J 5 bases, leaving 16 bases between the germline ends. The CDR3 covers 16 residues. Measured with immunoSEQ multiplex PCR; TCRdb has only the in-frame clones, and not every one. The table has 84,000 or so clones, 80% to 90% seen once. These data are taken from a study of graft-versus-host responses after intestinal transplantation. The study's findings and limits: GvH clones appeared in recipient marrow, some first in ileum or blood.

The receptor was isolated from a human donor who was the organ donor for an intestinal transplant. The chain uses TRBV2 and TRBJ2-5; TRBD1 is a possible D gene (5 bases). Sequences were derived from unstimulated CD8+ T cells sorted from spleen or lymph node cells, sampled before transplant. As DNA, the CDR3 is TGTGCCAGCAGTGAAGCGTTTCAGGGCTATGGGGAGACCCAGTACTTC. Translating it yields CASSEAFQGYGETQYF.